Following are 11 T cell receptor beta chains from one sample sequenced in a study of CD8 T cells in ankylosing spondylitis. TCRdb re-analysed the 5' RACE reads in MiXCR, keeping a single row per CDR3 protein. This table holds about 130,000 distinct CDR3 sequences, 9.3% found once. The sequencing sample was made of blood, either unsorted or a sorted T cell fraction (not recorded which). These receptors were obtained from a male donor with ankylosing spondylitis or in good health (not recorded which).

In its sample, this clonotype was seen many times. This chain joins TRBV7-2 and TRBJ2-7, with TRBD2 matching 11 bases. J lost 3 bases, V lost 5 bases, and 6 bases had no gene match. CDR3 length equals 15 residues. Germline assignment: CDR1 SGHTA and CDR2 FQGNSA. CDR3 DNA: TGTGCCAGCAGCCCTCAACTAGCGGGGGTCTACGAGCAGTACTTC. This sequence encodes CASSPQLAGVYEQYF.

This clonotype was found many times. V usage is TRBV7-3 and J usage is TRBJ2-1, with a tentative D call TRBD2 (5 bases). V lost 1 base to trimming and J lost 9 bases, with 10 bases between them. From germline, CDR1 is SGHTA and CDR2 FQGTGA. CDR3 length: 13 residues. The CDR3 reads CASSLNGNGEQFF. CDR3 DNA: TGTGCCAGCAGCTTAAACGGGAACGGTGAGCAGTTCTTC.

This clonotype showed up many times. Here the CDR3 DNA reads TGTGCCAGCAATATAGGACTAGCGAGACACAATGAGCAGTTCTTC. It yields the protein CASNIGLARHNEQFF. This rearrangement joins TRBV12-3 or TRBV12-4 to TRBJ2-1; 9 bases line up with TRBD2. V lost 7 bases and J lost 5; bases outside the gene matches: 9. The length of the CDR3 is 15 residues.

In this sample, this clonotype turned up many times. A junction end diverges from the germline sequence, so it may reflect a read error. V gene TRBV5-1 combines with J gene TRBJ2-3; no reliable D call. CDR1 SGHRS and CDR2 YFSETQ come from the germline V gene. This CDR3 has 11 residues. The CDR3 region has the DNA TGCGCCAGCACCTTGAGAGATACGCAGTATTTT. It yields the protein CASTLRDTQYF.

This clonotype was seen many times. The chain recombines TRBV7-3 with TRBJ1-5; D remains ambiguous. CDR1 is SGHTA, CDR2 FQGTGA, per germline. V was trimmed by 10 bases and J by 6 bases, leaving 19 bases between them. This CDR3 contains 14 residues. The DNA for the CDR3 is TGTGCCACCCGAATAAAGGGTAAGGGTCAGCCCCAGCATTTT. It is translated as CATRIKGKGQPQHF.

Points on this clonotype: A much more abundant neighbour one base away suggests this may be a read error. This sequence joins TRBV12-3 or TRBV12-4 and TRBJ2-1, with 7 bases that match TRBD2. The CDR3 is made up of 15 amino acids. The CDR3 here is CTSSHPLGGVNEQFF. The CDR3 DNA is TGTACCAGCAGTCACCCTCTTGGGGGGGTCAATGAGCAGTTCTTC.

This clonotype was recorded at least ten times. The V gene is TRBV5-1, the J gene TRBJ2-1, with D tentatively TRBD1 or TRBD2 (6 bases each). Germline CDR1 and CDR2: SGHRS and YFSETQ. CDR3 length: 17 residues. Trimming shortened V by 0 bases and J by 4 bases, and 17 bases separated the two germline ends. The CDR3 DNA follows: TGCGCCAGCAGCTTGGCATTAAGGCGGGACAAATACAATGAGCAGTTCTTC. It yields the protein CASSLALRRDKYNEQFF.

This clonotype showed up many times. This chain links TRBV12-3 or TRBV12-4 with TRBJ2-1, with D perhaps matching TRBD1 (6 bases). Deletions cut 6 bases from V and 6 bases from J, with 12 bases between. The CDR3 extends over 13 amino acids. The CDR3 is CASREDRPNEQFF. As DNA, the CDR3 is TGTGCCAGCAGGGAGGACAGACCCAATGAGCAGTTCTTC.

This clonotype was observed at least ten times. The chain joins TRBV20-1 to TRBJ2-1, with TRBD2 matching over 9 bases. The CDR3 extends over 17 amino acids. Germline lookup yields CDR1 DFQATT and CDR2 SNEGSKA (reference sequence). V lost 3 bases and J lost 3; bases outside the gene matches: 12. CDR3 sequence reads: CSARGPIASGIYNEQFF. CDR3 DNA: TGCAGTGCTAGGGGCCCTATCGCTAGCGGGATCTACAATGAGCAGTTCTTC.

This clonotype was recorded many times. CDR3 residues: CASSNLGTPSGGTQYF. Here the CDR3 DNA reads TGTGCCAGCAGTAACCTCGGGACCCCATCCGGTGGTACGCAGTATTTT. The J gene is TRBJ2-3, the V gene TRBV6-2 or TRBV6-3; D might be TRBD1 or TRBD2, each matching 5 bases. V was pared by 5 bases and J by 8 bases, with 23 bases between. Germline CDR1 is MNHEY and CDR2 is SVGEGT. The CDR3 runs to 16 residues.

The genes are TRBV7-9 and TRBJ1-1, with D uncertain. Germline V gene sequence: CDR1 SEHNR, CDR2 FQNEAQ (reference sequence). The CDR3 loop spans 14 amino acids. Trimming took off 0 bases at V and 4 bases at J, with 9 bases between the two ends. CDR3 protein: CASSLALGITEAFF. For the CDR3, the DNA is TGTGCCAGCAGCTTAGCCCTCGGGATCACTGAAGCTTTCTTT.